This T cell receptor beta chain is from a study of T cell clones after liver transplantation. Study summary: TCRbeta sequencing after a pre-transplant mixed lymphocyte reaction identified graft-donor-reactive clones, later tracked in post-transplant blood. Samples came pre-transplant, pre-randomization before withdrawal, and post-randomization after withdrawal ended.

Overall study findings and caveats: The donor-reactive repertoire was only partly measurable in a couple of subjects, lacking donor cells.

As for this clone: Its antigen is currently unknown.

Using immunoSEQ multiplex PCR, the repertoire was profiled, and TCRdb retains in-frame clones only, with some absent. The data hold about 21,000 clones, with about 94% observed a single time. The sample in question was CD8+ T cells from blood, obtained about 25 months after liver transplant. The clonotype comes from a human patient who received a liver transplant. Some T cells may have come from the graft donor.

The CDR3 here is CASSFHSYEQYF. DNA of the CDR3: TGTGCCAGCAGCTTCCACTCCTACGAGCAGTACTTC. This chain uses TRBV5-4 with TRBJ2-7; D is unclear. CDR3 length equals 12 residues. The V gene's germline CDR1 is SGHNT and CDR2 YYREEE (reference sequence). V was shortened by 2 bases and J by 0 bases, with 3 bases between the two germline ends. The full variable domain, rest sourced from reference TRBV5-4 and TRBJ2-7, is ETGVTQSPTHLIKTRGQQVTLRCSSQSGHNTVSWYQQALGQGPQFIFQYYREEENGRGNFPPRFSGLQFPNYSSELNVNALELDDSALYLCASSFHSYEQYFGPGTRLTVT.